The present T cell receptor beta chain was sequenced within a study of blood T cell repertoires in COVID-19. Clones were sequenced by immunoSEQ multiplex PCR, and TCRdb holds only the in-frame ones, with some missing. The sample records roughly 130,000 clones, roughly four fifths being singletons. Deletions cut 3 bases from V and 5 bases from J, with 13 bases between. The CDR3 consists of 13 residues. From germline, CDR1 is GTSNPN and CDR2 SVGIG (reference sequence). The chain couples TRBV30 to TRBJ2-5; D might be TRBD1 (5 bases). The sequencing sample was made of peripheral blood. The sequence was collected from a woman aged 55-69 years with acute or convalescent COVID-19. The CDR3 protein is CAWSKGVGETQYF. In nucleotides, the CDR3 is TGTGCCTGGAGCAAAGGGGTAGGGGAGACCCAGTACTTC.